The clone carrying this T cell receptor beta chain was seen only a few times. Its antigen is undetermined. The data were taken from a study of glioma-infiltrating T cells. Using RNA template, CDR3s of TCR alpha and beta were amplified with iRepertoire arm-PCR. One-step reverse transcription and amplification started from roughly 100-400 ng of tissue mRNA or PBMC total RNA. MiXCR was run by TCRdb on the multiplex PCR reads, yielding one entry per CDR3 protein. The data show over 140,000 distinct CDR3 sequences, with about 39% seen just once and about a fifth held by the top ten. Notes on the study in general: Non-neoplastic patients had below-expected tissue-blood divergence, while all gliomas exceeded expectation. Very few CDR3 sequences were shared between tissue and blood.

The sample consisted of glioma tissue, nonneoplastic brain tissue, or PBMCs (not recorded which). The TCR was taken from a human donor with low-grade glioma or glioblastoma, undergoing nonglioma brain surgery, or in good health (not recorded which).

In DNA, the CDR3 is TGTGCCAGTATATCGAGGACAGATACGCAGTATTTT. Its translation is CASISRTDTQYF. The chain couples TRBV19 to TRBJ2-3, with D unresolved. CDR3 length: 12 residues. The germline CDR1 and CDR2 sequences are LNHDA and SQIVND (reference sequence). Trimming left V 7 bases short and J 3 bases short, with 8 bases between.